This T cell receptor beta chain was documented in a study of T cell responses to AZD1222 COVID-19 vaccine. Germline V CDR1 and CDR2: SGHRS, YFSETQ. V was shortened by 0 bases and J by 4 bases, with 10 bases between the two germline ends. This CDR3 has 15 residues. The data were produced by immunoSEQ multiplex PCR, yet TCRdb's version contains in-frame clones alone and is incomplete. The repertoire consists of around 110,000 clones, with roughly nine tenths occurring once and the leading ten covering under 4%. In the case of this clone: Its antigen remains unidentified.

Study-wide results and caveats: The study sampled repertoires only after the peak T cell response.

The material was peripheral blood, obtained on day 0 of AZD1222 vaccination. The J gene is TRBJ2-2, the V gene TRBV5-1; no clear D gene. This clonotype was sampled from an adult in good health. DNA for the CDR3: TGCGCCAGCAGCTTGGACGAACCGGGCACCGGGGAGCTGTTTTTT. It specifies CASSLDEPGTGELFF.